This T cell receptor (beta chain) was recorded in a study of identical twins. Study conclusions and caveats: Diverse VJ usage suggested most zero-insertion clonotypes were not invariant T cells.

This clonotype was picked up a small number of times. Its antigen remains unidentified. A universal primer site came from template switching; cDNA carried unique molecular identifiers. Via MiXCR, TCRdb re-called the 5' RACE reads, giving one row per CDR3 protein. The sample shows 500,000 to 600,000 distinct CDR3 sequences, roughly 21% of them seen only once. The same specimen was also included in a second study, on T cells expressing NK-cell markers. That study reports: HCMV serostatus: seven of eight sequenced donors positive, one negative.

Sequenced: CD4+ T cells sorted from blood. The sequence came from a woman between 18 and 30 years old in good health.

The CDR3: CASGGAGQPQHF. The CDR3 nucleotides are TGTGCTAGTGGGGGGGCAGGGCAGCCCCAGCATTTT. The chain recombines TRBV12-5 with TRBJ1-5; D is perhaps TRBD1 (6 bases). Germline V gene data show CDR1 as LGHNT and CDR2 as FRNRAP. With 6 bases removed from V and 7 bases from J, the gap between germline ends came to 10 bases. This CDR3 comprises 12 residues.